Each of the 2 T cell receptor beta chains below was sequenced from the same sample in a study of cytomegalovirus exposure and HLA in healthy donors. Primers included in the PCR were 60 Vbeta and 13 Jbeta primers. Generated by immunoSEQ multiplex PCR, the TCRdb table keeps only in-frame clones and is missing some. In the table there are approximately 300,000 clones, over 70% of which are singletons. Sequences were obtained from PBMCs. The receptors were gathered from a girl aged 2-10 years in good health and CMV-seronegative.

The V call is TRBV18, the J call TRBJ1-6; possible D gene TRBD1, 6 bases. V dropped 5 bases and J dropped 7 bases, with 12 bases sitting between them. The CDR3 contains 14 residues. Germline-derived CDR1 and CDR2 are KGHSH and LQKENI. The CDR3 nucleotides read TGTGCCAGCTCAGTCACAGGGACGAATTCACCCCTCCACTTT. It yields the protein CASSVTGTNSPLHF.

This chain connects TRBV7-2 to TRBJ1-1; D remains ambiguous. V was cut by 1 base and J by 7 bases, with 10 bases left in between. CDR3 length: 13 residues. CDR1 SGHTA and CDR2 FQGNSA come from the germline V gene. The CDR3 sequence: CASSLVSQIEAFF. CDR3 nucleotide sequence: TGTGCCAGCAGCTTAGTGTCGCAGATTGAAGCTTTCTTT.